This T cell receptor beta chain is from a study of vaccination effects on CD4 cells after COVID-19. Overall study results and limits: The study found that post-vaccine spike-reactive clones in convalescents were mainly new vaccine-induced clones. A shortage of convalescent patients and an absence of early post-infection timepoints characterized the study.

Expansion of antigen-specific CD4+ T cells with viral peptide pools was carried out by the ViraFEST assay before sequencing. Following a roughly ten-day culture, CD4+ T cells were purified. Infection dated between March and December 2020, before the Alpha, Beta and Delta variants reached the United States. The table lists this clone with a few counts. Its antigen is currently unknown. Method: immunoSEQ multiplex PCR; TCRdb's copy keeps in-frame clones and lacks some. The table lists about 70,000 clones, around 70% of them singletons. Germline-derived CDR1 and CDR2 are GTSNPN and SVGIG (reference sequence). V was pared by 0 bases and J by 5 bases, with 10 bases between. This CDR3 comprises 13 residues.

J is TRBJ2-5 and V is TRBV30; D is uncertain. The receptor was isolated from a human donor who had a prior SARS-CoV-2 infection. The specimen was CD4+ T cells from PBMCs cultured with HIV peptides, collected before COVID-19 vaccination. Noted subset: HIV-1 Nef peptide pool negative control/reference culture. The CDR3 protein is CAWSVVSGETQYF. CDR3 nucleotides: TGTGCCTGGAGTGTAGTCTCCGGGGAGACCCAGTACTTC.